The next 23 T cell receptor beta chains were all read from a single sample in a study of identical twins. TCRdb called the 5' RACE reads again in MiXCR, with one record for every CDR3 protein. The sample includes around 1.7 million distinct CDR3 sequences, around 29% of them seen just once. Material for sequencing was cord blood. These receptors were taken from a newborn girl in good health.

V and J are TRBV20-1 and TRBJ2-3; TRBD2 is a possible D gene (6 bases). The CDR3 is 16 amino acids. Germline values: CDR1 DFQATT, CDR2 SNEGSKA (reference sequence). The germline V and J ends were trimmed by 5 bases and 2 bases, with 20 bases remaining between them. CDR3 DNA: TGCAGTGCTGCCCGCCCTCGGGACTCCTTCACAGATACGCAGTATTTT. This encodes CSAARPRDSFTDTQYF.

The J gene is TRBJ2-1, the V gene TRBV27; 10 bases match TRBD2. After removal of 5 bases from V and 3 bases from J, the junction contained 7 bases not matched to a gene. Germline-derived CDR1 and CDR2 are MNHEY and SMNVEV (reference sequence). The CDR3 spans 16 residues. The CDR3 protein is CASSAEGTSDYNEQFF. The CDR3 DNA follows: TGTGCCAGCAGTGCTGAGGGGACTAGCGACTACAATGAGCAGTTCTTC.

The V call is TRBV30, the J call TRBJ2-3; the D gene is possibly TRBD1 (6 bases). Germline lookup yields CDR1 GTSNPN and CDR2 SVGIG (reference sequence). This CDR3 has 16 amino acids. The V gene lost 7 bases and the J gene lost 0 bases, with 20 bases spanning the gap. The chain's CDR3 is CALTGQPNLSTDTQYF. CDR3 DNA sequence: TGTGCCTTGACAGGCCAGCCGAACCTAAGCACAGATACGCAGTATTTT.

This clonotype appeared a few times. The V and J genes are TRBV6-1 and TRBJ1-5; tentatively, D is TRBD1 (6 bases). This CDR3 is built from 15 residues. Germline V lookup: CDR1 MNHNS, CDR2 SASEGT. Trimming removed 2 bases at V and 4 bases at J, with 12 bases between. The CDR3 DNA sequence: TGTGCCAGCAGTGAAACAGGGCTACCAAATCAGCCCCAGCATTTT. It codes for CASSETGLPNQPQHF.

The chain has TRBV3-1 and TRBJ2-5; D remains ambiguous. Trimming removed 2 bases from V and 4 bases from J, with 11 bases in between. CDR3 length: 14 residues. Germline V CDR1 and CDR2: LGHDT, YNNKEL (reference sequence). The CDR3 reads CASSQRAGPETQYF. The CDR3 nucleotides are TGTGCCAGCAGCCAAAGGGCCGGCCCAGAGACCCAGTACTTC.

This sequence joins TRBV12-3 or TRBV12-4 and TRBJ2-3, with TRBD2 matching over 9 bases. J gave up 0 bases and V 6 bases, and 7 bases lay outside the gene matches. The CDR3 is 16 residues long. The CDR3 is CASSPAAGGSTDTQYF. CDR3 nucleotide sequence: TGTGCCAGCAGCCCCGCTGCGGGGGGGAGCACAGATACGCAGTATTTT.

Ten or more counts support this clonotype. The chain is built from TRBV24-1 and TRBJ2-3; no clear D gene. The ends were cut back, 0 bases at V and 6 bases at J, with 12 bases in the middle. Germline CDR1 KGHDR, CDR2 SFDVKD. The length of the CDR3 is 15 residues. The CDR3 DNA is TGTGCCACCAGTGATTTGAGGACCCAAGGGGATACGCAGTATTTT. This gives the protein CATSDLRTQGDTQYF.

V usage is TRBV2 and J usage is TRBJ2-4; no reliable D call. Germline lookup yields CDR1 SNHLY and CDR2 FYNNEI. Between the trimmed V and J ends, which lost 6 bases and 7 bases, there was a span of 4 bases. The CDR3 runs 10 residues. The CDR3 region has the DNA TGTGCCAGCAGCTCCAACATTCAGTACTTC. Its translation is CASSSNIQYF.

V and J are TRBV28 and TRBJ2-1, with 8 bases lining up with TRBD1. V trimming: 4 bases; J trimming: 8 bases; junction bases outside the gene matches: 10. Per the germline V gene, CDR1 is MDHEN and CDR2 is SYDVKM. This CDR3 has 15 residues. DNA for the CDR3: TGTGCCAGCAGTTCCCCGGACAGGGTCGTCGATGAGCAGTTCTTC. Amino acids: CASSSPDRVVDEQFF.

The chain couples TRBV12-3 or TRBV12-4 to TRBJ2-1; 11 nucleotides line up with TRBD2. The length of the CDR3 is 18 residues. J was trimmed by 1 base and V by 5 bases; bases with no gene match: 10. The CDR3 sequence: CASSTRLGTSGSYNEQFF. CDR3 sequence (DNA): TGTGCCAGCAGTACGAGATTAGGGACTAGCGGATCCTACAATGAGCAGTTCTTC.

There are many counts of this clonotype. The chain has TRBV6-6 and TRBJ1-4, with D tentatively TRBD1 (5 bases). The CDR3 is 15 residues long. The V and J ends lost 6 bases and 7 bases respectively, with 18 bases between them. CDR1 is MNHNY, CDR2 SVGAGI, per germline (reference sequence). CDR3 nucleotides: TGTGCCAGCAGCCTCCGGGGCCGGATGAGTGAAAAACTGTTTTTT. It translates to CASSLRGRMSEKLFF.

With regard to this clonotype: With a much larger clone just one base away, this may be a read error. This chain links TRBV4-2 with TRBJ1-2; D not certain. This CDR3 is 12 amino acids long. CDR1 is LGHNA and CDR2 is YNFKEQ in the germline V gene. CDR3 sequence: CACSQEGWGYTF. The DNA for the CDR3 is TGTGCCTGCAGCCAAGAAGGATGGGGCTACACCTTC.

This clonotype was detected only once. Given a much more abundant clone one base away, this may be a read error. The chain is built from TRBV5-6 and TRBJ1-4; TRBD1 matches at 7 bases. This CDR3 is built from 14 residues. Germline CDR1 and CDR2: SGHDT and YYEEEE. The CDR3 nucleotides are TGTGCCAGCAGCTTGGAGGGGGCTAATGAAGAACTGTTTTTT. This translates into CASSLEGANEELFF.

The chain carries TRBV5-1 and TRBJ1-5, with D uncertain. There are 15 residues in the CDR3. Deletions cut 0 bases from V and 3 bases from J, with 10 bases between. Germline V gene lookup returns CDR1 SGHRS and CDR2 YFSETQ. The CDR3 coding sequence is TGCGCCAGCAGCTTGGACAGCTTGCCCAATCAGCCCCAGCATTTT. Translation: CASSLDSLPNQPQHF.

This clonotype came up many times. This chain connects TRBV28 to TRBJ2-7, with 7 bases lining up with TRBD2. CDR1 MDHEN and CDR2 SYDVKM come from the germline V gene. Trimming took 4 bases from V and 3 from J; bases not matched to a gene: 12. This CDR3 has 16 residues. CDR3 coding DNA: TGTGCCAGCAGTTACCAGCCCGGGACTACCTACTACGAGCAGTACTTC. This gives the protein CASSYQPGTTYYEQYF.

This clonotype occurred many times. The chain recombines TRBV5-1 with TRBJ2-1, with 8 bases that match TRBD1. The CDR3 extends over 15 amino acids. Germline trimming cut 2 bases from V and 0 bases from J; bases unmatched to any gene: 1. Germline assignment: CDR1 SGHRS and CDR2 YFSETQ. Written as DNA, the CDR3 is TGCGCCAGCAGCTTTACAGGGGGCTCCTACAATGAGCAGTTCTTC. It encodes CASSFTGGSYNEQFF.

The V gene is TRBV3-1, the J gene TRBJ2-5; the D gene is possibly TRBD1 (5 bases). V shed 4 bases and J shed 1 base, with 16 bases lying between them. The V gene's germline CDR1 is LGHDT and CDR2 YNNKEL (reference sequence). CDR3 length equals 16 residues. The CDR3 nucleotides read TGTGCCAGCAGCCCTTCCCGCCCTGGGGCCCAAGAGACCCAGTACTTC. Protein: CASSPSRPGAQETQYF.

At least ten counts were recorded for this clonotype. The chain recombines TRBV10-3 with TRBJ2-3; 8 nucleotides line up with TRBD2. Germline CDR1 and CDR2: ENHRY and SYGVKD. There are 15 residues in the CDR3. After removal of 1 base from V and 2 bases from J, the junction contained 2 bases not matched to a gene. CDR3 sequence reads: CAISEWTSYTDTQYF. CDR3 coding DNA: TGTGCCATCAGTGAGTGGACTAGCTACACAGATACGCAGTATTTT.

The V and J genes are TRBV29-1 and TRBJ2-2, with D unresolved. Germline CDR1 and CDR2: SQVTM and ANQGSEA. This CDR3 has 16 residues. The V gene lost 2 bases and the J gene lost 0 bases, with 13 bases spanning the gap. The CDR3 sequence: CSVETRLRSNTGELFF. DNA for the CDR3: TGCAGCGTTGAAACCCGACTCAGATCGAACACCGGGGAGCTGTTTTTT.

This clonotype was counted a single time. This chain connects TRBV30 to TRBJ2-3; 7 bases fit TRBD1. From germline, CDR1 is GTSNPN and CDR2 SVGIG (reference sequence). The J segment lost 5 bases and the V segment lost 4 bases, leaving 0 bases of the junction unmatched. The CDR3 runs 11 residues. In DNA, the CDR3 is TGTGCCTGGAACAGGGGAGATACGCAGTATTTT. It specifies CAWNRGDTQYF.

The J gene is TRBJ1-3, the V gene TRBV29-1; D might be TRBD1 (6 bases). The CDR3 covers 14 residues. Looked up from germline, CDR1 is SQVTM and CDR2 is ANQGSEA. Between the trimmed V and J ends, which lost 3 bases and 0 bases, there was a span of 9 bases. DNA for the CDR3: TGCAGCGTTGACGACAGGAGCTCTGGAAACACCATATATTTT. Protein product: CSVDDRSSGNTIYF.

The chain combines TRBV25-1 with TRBJ1-2; D is unresolved. CDR1 is MGHDK, CDR2 SYGVNS, per germline. The CDR3 is made up of 13 amino acids. Trimming removed 6 bases at V and 6 bases at J, with 14 bases between. CDR3 residues: CASRGRSNDGYTF. DNA of the CDR3: TGTGCCAGCAGAGGCCGTTCGAATGATGGCTACACCTTC.

The chain links TRBV15 to TRBJ2-7; 7 bases line up with TRBD2. The CDR3 totals 14 residues. Trimming removed 4 bases from V and 4 bases from J; junction bases left unmatched: 7. Germline V gene data show CDR1 as LNHNV and CDR2 as YYDKDF (reference sequence). The CDR3 bases are TGTGCCACCAGCATGAGGAGCGGGATATACGAGCAGTACTTC. Translating gives CATSMRSGIYEQYF.